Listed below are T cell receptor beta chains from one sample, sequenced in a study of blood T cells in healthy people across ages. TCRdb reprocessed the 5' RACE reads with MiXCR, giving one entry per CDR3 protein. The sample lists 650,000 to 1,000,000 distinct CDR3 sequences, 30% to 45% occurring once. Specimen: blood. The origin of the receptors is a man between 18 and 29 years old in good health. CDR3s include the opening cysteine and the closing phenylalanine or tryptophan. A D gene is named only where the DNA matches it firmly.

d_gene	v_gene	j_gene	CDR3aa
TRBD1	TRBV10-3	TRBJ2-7	CAISVLDRDSNEQYF
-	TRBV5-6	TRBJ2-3	CASSFLPGWGTDTRYF
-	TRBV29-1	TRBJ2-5	CSSSGSQKLGETQYF
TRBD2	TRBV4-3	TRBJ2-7	CASSPFRGGYEQYF
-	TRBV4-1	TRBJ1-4	CASSQGVGDYEKLFF
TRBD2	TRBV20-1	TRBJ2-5	CSAPAGGQETQYF
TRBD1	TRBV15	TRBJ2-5	CATSRLMDRVGANEQYF
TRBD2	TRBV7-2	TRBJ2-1	CASSLDSGGAWNEQFF
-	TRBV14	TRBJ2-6	CASSRYGANVLTF
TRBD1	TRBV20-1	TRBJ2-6	CSAADRDRAGANVLTF
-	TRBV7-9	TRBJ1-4	CASSPKRLEPNEKLFF
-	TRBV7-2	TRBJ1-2	CASSLMRGYTF
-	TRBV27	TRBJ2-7	CASSRDRNYEQYF
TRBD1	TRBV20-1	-	CSARGLQGAPYNEQYF
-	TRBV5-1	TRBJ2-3	CASRDAGITDTQYF
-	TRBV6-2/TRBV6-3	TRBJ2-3	CASTSGLPHTDTQYF
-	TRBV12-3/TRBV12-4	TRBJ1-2	CASSGDGTSGYGYTF
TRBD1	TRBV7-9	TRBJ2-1	CASSLNSIAGTEKFF
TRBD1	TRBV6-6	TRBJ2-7	CASSPTGNAYEQYF
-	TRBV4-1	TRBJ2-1	CASSHSGIEQFF
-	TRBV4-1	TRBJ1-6	CASSQEGMDSPLHF
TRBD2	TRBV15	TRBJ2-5	CAASRDWREEQYF
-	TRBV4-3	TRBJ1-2	CASSQVGFTGTYSGYTF
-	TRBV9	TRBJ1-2	CASSVATGGNYGYTF
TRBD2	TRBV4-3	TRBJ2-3	CASSQDPAGGLDTQYF
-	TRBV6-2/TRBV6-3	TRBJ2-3	CASTPAGQYTDTQYF
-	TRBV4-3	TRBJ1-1	CASSQGVGSGAFF
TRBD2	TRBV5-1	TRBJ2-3	CASSLVSGGKDTQYF
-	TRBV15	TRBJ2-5	CATSRKETQYF
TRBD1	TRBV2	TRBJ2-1	CASSKTGNEQFF
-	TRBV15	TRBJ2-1	CATRGGSGFRDEQFF
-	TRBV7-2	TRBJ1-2	CASQRGARVDGYTF
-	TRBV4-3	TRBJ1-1	CASSQEARGPPTGNTEAFF
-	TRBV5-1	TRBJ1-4	CASSFGGAGREKLFF
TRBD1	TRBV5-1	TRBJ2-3	CASSLTRGLIADTQYF
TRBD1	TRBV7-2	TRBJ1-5	CASSLTFDRANQPQHF
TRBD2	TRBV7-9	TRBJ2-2	CASSPPAEVLAEHTGELFF
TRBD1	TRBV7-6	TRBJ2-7	CASSLVQGEYNEQYF
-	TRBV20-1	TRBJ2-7	CSAMGGAFVHEQYF
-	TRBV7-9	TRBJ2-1	CASSLAGQSNEQFF